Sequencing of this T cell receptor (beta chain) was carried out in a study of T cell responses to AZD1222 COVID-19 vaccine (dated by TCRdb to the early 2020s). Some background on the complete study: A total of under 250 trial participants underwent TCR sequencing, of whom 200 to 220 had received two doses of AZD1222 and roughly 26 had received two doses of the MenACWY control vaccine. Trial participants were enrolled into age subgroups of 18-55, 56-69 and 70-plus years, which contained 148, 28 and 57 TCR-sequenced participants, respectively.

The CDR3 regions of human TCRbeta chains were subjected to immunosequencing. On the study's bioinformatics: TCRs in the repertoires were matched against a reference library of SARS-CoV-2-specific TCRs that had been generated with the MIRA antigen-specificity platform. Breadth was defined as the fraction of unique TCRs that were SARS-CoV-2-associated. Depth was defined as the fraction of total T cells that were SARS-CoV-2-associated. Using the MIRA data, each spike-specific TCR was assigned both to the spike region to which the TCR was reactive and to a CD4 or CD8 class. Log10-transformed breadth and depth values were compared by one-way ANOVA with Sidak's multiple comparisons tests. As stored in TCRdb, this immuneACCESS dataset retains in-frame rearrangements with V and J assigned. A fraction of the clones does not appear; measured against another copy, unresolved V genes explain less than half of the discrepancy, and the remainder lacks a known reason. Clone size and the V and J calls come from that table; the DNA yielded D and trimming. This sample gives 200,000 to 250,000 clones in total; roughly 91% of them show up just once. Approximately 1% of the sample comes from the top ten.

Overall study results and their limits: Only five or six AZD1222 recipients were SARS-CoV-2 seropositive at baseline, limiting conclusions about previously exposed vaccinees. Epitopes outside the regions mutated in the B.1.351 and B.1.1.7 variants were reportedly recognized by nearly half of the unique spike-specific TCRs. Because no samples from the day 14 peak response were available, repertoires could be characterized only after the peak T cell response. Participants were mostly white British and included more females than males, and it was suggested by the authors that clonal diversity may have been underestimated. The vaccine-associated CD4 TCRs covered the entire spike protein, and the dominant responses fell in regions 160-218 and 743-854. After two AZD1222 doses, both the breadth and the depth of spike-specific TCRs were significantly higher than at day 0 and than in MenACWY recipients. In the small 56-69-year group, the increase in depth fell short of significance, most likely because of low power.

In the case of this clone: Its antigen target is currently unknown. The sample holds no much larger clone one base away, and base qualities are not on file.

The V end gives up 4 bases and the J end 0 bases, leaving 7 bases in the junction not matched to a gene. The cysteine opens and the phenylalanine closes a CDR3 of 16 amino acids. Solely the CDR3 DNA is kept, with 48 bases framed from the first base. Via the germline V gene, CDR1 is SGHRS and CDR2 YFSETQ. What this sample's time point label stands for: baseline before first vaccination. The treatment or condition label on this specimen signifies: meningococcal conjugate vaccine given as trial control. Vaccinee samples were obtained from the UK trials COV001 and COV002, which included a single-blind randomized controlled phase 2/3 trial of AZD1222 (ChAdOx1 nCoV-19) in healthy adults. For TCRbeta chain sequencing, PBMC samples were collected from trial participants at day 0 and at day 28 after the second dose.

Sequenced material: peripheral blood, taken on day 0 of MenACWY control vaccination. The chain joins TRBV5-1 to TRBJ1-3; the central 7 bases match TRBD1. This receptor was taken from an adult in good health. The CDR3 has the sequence CASSIGDSNSGNTIYF. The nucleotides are TGCGCCAGCAGCATAGGGGACAGTAACTCTGGAAACACCATATATTTT. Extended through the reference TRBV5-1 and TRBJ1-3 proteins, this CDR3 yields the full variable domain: KAGVTQTPRYLIKTRGQQVTLSCSPISGHRSVSWYQQTPGQGLQFLFEYFSETQRNKGNFPGRFSGRQFSNSRSEMNVSTLELGDSALYLCASSIGDSNSGNTIYFGEGSWLTVV.